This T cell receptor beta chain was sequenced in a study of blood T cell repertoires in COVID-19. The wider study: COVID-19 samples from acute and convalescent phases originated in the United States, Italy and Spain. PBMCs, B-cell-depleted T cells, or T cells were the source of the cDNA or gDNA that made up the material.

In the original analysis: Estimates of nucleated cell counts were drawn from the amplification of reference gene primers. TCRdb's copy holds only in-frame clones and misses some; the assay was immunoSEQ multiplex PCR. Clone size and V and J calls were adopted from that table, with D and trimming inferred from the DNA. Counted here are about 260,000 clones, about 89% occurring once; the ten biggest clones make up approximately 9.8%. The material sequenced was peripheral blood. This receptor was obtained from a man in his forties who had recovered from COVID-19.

The CDR3 DNA reads as TGCGCCAGCAGCCAAGAAATATCCCTAAACACCGGGGAGCTGTTTTTT. Amino acid sequence: CASSQEISLNTGELFF. This rearrangement joins TRBV4-3 to TRBJ2-2; no definite D call. Germline V gene data show CDR1 as LGHNA and CDR2 as YSLEER. There are 16 residues in the CDR3. V gave up 0 bases and J gave up 2 bases, with 10 bases separating them.